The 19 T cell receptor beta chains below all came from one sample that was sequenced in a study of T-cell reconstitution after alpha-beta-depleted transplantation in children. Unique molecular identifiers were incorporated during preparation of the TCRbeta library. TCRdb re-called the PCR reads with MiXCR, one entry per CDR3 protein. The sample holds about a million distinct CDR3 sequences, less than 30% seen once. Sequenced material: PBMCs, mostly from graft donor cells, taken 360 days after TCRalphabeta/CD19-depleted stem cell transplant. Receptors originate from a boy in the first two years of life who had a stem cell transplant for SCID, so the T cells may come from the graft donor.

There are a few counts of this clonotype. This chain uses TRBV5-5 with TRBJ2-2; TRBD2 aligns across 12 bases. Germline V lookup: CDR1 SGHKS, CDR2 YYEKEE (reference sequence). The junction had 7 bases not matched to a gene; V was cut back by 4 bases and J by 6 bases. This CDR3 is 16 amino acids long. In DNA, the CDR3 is TGTGCCAGCAGCCGGCGACTAGCGGGAGACGCCGGGGAGCTGTTTTTT. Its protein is CASSRRLAGDAGELFF.

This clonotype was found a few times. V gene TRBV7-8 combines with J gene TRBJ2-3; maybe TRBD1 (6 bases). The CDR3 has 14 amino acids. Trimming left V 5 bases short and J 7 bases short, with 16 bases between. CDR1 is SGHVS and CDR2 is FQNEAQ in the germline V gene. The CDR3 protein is CASSPDRTPYTQYF. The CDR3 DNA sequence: TGTGCCAGCAGCCCCGACAGGACTCCATATACGCAGTATTTT. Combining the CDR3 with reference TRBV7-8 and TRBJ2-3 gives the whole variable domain GAGVSQSPRYKVAKRGQDVALRCDPISGHVSLFWYQQALGQGPEFLTYFQNEAQLDKSGLPSDRFFAERPEGSVSTLKIQRTQQEDSAVYLCASSPDRTPYTQYFGPGTRLTVL.

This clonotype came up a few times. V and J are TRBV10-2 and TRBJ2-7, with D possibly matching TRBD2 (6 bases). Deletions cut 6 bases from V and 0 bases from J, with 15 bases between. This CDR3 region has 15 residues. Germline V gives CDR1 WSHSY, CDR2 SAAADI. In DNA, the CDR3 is TGCGCCAGCAGGATGGGACTTTCGAGCTCCTACGAGCAGTACTTC. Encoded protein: CASRMGLSSSYEQYF.

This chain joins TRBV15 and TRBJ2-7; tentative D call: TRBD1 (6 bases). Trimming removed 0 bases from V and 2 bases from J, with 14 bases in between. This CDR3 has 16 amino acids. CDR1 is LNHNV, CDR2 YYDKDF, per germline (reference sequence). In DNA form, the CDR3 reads TGTGCCACCAGCAGAGAGGGCCAGGGGTCCCCCTACGAGCAGTACTTC. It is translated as CATSREGQGSPYEQYF.

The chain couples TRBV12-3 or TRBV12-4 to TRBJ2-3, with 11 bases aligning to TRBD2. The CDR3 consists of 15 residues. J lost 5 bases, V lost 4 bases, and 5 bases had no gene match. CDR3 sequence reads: CASSYSGGAVDTQYF. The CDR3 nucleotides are TGTGCCAGCAGTTATAGCGGGGGGGCCGTAGATACGCAGTATTTT.

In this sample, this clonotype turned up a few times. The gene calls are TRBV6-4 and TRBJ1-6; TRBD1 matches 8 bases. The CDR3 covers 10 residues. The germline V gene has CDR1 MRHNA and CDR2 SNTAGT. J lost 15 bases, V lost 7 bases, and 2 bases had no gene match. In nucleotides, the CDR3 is TGTGCCAGCAATACAGGGGGCCTCCACTTT. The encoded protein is CASNTGGLHF.

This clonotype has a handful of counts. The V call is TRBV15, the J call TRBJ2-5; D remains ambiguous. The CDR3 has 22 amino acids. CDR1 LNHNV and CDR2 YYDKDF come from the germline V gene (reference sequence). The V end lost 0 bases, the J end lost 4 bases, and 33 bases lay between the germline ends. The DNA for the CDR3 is TGTGCCACCAGCAGAGATTACAGAGAAGTAGGGAACAGAAAAGTGGTGCCAGAGACCCAGTACTTC. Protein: CATSRDYREVGNRKVVPETQYF.

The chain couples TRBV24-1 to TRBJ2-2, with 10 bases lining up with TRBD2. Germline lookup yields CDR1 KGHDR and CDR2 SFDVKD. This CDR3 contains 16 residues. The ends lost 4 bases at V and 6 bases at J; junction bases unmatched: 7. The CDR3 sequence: CATSDPGLAVPGELFF. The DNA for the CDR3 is TGTGCCACCAGTGACCCCGGACTAGCGGTCCCCGGGGAGCTGTTTTTT.

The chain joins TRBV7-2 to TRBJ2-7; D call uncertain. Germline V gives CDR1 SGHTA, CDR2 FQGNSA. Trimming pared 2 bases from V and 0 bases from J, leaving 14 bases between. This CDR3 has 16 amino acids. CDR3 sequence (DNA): TGTGCCAGCAGCTTAACCCCGTGGGCAGGCTCCTACGAGCAGTACTTC. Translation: CASSLTPWAGSYEQYF.

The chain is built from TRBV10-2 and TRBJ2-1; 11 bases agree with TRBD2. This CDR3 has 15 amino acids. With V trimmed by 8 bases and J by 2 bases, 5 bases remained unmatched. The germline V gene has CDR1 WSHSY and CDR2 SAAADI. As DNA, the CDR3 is TGCGCCAGCGGGGGTAGCGGGGGGGCCTACAATGAGCAGTTCTTC. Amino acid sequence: CASGGSGGAYNEQFF.

The CDR3 reads CASSLGPGRGSFDEQFF. The DNA for the CDR3 is TGTGCCAGCAGCTTAGGCCCGGGAAGGGGTAGTTTCGATGAGCAGTTCTTC. The J gene is TRBJ2-1, the V gene TRBV7-9; TRBD1 or TRBD2 may be the D gene (5 bases each). The germline V gene encodes CDR1 SEHNR and CDR2 FQNEAQ (reference sequence). The CDR3 totals 17 residues. V shed 1 base and J shed 8 bases, with 21 bases lying between them.

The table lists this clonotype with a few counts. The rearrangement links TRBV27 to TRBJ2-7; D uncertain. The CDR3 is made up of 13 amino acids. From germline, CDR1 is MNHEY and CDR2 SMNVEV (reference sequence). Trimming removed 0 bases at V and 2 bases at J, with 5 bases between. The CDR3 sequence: CASSLSPTYEQYF. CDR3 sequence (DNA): TGTGCCAGCAGTTTATCTCCGACCTACGAGCAGTACTTC.

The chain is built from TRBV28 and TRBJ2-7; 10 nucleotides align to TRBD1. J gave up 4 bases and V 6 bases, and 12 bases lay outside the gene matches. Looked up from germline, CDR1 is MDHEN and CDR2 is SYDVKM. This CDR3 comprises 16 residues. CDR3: CASRRPGTGERYEQYF. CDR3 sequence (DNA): TGTGCCAGCAGGCGCCCCGGGACAGGGGAAAGATACGAGCAGTACTTC. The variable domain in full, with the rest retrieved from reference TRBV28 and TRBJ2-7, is DVKVTQSSRYLVKRTGEKVFLECVQDMDHENMFWYRQDPGLGLRLIYFSYDVKMKEKGDIPEGYSVSREKKERFSLILESASTNQTSMYLCASRRPGTGERYEQYFGPGTRLTVT.

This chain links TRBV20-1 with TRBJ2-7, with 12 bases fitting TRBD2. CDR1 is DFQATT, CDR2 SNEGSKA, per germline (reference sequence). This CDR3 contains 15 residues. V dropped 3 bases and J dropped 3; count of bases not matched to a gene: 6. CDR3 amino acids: CSARGLAGVNYEQYF. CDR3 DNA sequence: TGCAGTGCTAGGGGACTAGCGGGCGTGAACTACGAGCAGTACTTC.

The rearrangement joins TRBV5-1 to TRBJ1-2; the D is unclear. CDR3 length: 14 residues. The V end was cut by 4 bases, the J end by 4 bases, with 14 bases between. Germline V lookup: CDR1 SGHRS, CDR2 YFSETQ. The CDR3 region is CASSQTGRSYGYTF. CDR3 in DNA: TGCGCCAGCAGCCAAACGGGGAGGAGCTATGGCTACACCTTC.

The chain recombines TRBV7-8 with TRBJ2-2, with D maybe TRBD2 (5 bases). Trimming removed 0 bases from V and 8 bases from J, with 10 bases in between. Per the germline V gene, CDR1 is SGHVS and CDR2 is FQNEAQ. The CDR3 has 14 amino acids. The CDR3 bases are TGTGCCAGCAGCTTAGCAGACTACTCGGGGGAGCTGTTTTTT. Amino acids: CASSLADYSGELFF.

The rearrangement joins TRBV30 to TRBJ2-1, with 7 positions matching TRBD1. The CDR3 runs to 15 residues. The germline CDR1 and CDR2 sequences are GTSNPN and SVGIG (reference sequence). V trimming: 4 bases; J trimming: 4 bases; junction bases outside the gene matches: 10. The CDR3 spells CAWIYPGTAYNEQFF. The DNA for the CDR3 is TGTGCCTGGATTTACCCCGGGACAGCTTACAATGAGCAGTTCTTC.

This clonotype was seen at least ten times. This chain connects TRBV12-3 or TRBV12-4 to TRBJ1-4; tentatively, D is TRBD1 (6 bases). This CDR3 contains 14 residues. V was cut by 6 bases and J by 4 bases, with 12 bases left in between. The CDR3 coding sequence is TGTGCCAGCAGCCCTACAGGGTATAATGAAAAACTGTTTTTT. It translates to CASSPTGYNEKLFF.

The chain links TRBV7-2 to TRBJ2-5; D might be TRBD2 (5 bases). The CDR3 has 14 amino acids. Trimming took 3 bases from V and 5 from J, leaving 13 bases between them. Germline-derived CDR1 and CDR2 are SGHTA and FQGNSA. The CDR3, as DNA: TGTGCCAGCAGCTTTGGAGGCAGGACGGAGACCCAGTACTTC. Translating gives CASSFGGRTETQYF. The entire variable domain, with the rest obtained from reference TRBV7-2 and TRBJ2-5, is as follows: GAGVSQSPSNKVTEKGKDVELRCDPISGHTALYWYRQSLGQGLEFLIYFQGNSAPDKSGLPSDRFSAERTGGSVSTLTIQRTQQEDSAVYLCASSFGGRTETQYFGPGTRLLVL.